This entry concerns a single TCR beta chain. The authors' processing: Researchers report that nucleated cell counts were estimated from reference gene primer amplification. Sequenced by immunoSEQ multiplex PCR; TCRdb stores in-frame clones only, minus some. The DNA gave D and trimming, while V, J and clone size come from that table. The sample shows fewer than 130,000 clones, approximately 67% of them seen only once. The source of the sample is a study of blood T cell repertoires in COVID-19. About the research overall: There were acute and convalescent COVID-19 samples, and they came from the United States, Italy and Spain. PBMCs, B-cell-depleted T cells, or T cells were the source of the cDNA or gDNA that made up the material.

Germline V CDR1 and CDR2: SGHTA, FQGNSA. This CDR3 has 15 amino acids. Trimming at V came to 5 bases and at J to 4 bases, leaving 8 bases not matched to a gene. The V gene is TRBV7-2, the J gene TRBJ2-1, with TRBD2 matching over 7 bases. The sequencing sample was made of peripheral blood. The sequence was collected from a woman aged 55 to 70 with acute or convalescent COVID-19. CDR3 loop: CASSTRDYLYNEQFF. CDR3 bases: TGTGCCAGCAGCACCCGGGACTACCTATACAATGAGCAGTTCTTC.